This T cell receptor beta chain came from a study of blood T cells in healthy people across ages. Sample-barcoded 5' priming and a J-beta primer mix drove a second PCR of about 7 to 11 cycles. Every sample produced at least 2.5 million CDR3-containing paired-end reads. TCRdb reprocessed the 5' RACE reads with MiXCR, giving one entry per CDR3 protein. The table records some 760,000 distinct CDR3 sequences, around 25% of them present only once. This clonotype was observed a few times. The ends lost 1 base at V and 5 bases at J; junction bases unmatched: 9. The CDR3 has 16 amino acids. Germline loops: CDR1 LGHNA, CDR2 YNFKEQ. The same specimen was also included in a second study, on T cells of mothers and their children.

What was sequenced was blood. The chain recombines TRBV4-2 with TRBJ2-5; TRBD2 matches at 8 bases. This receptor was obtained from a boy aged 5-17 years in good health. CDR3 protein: CASSQVTSGYLETQYF. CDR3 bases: TGTGCCAGCAGCCAAGTTACTAGCGGATACCTGGAGACCCAGTACTTC.